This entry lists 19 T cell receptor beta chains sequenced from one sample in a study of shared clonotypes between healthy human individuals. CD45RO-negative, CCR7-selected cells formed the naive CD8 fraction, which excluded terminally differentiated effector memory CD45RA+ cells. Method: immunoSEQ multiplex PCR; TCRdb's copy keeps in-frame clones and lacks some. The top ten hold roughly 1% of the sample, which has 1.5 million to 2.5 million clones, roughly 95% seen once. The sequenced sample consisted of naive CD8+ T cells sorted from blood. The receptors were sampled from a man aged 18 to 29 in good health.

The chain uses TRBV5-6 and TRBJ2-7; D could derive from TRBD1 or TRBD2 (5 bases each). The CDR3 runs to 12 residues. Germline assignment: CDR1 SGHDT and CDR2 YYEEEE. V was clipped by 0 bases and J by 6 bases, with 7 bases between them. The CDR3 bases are TGTGCCAGCAGCTTGGCGGGGACCGAGCAGTACTTC. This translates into CASSLAGTEQYF.

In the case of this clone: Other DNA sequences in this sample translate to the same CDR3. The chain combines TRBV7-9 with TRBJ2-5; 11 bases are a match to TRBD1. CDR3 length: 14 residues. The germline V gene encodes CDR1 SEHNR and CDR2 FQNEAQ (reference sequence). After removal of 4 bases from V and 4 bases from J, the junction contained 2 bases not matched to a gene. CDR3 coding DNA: TGTGCCAGCAGCTCGGGACAGGGGGTAGAGACCCAGTACTTC. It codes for CASSSGQGVETQYF.

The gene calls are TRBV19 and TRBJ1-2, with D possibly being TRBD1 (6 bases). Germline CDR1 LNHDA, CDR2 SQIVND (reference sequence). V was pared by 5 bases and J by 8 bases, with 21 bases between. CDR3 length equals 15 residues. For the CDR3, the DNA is TGTGCCAGTAGTTCGGCCCCACAGGGTGGAGAAGGCTACACCTTC. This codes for CASSSAPQGGEGYTF.

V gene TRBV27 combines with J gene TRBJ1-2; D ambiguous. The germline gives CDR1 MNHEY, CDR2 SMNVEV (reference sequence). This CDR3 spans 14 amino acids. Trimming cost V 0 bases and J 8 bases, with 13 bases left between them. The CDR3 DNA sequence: TGTGCCAGCAGTTTATCGGGCGGTGGAAACGGCTACACCTTC. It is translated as CASSLSGGGNGYTF.

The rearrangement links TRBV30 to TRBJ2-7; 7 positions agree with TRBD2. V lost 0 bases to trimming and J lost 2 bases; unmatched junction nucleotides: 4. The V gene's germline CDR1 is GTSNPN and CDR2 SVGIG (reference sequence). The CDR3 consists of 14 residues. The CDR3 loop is CAWSVGSGPYEQYF. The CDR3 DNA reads TGTGCCTGGAGTGTTGGTAGCGGGCCCTACGAGCAGTACTTC.

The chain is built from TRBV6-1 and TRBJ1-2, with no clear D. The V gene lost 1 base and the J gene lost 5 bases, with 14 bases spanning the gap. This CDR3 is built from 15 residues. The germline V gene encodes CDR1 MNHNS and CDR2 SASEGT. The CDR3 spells CASSEGVGGLYGYTF. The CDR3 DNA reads TGTGCCAGCAGTGAAGGTGTCGGCGGACTGTATGGCTACACCTTC.

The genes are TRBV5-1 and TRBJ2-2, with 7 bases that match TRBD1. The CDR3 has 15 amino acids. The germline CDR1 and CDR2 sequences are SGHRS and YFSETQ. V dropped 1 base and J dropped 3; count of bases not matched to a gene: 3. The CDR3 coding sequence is TGCGCCAGCAGCTTGTCCCAGGGGGACACCGGGGAGCTGTTTTTT. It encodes CASSLSQGDTGELFF.

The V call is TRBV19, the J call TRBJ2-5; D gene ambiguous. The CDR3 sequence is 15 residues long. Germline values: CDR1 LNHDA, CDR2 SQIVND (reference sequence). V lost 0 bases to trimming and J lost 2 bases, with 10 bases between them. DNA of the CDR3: TGTGCCAGTAGTATAGATCTATTTCAGCAAGAGACCCAGTACTTC. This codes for CASSIDLFQQETQYF.

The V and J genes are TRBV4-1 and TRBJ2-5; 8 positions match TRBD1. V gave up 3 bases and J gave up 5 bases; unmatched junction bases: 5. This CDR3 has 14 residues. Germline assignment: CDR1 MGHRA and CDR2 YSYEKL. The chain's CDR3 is CASSHRQGKETQYF. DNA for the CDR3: TGCGCCAGCAGCCATCGACAGGGGAAGGAGACCCAGTACTTC.

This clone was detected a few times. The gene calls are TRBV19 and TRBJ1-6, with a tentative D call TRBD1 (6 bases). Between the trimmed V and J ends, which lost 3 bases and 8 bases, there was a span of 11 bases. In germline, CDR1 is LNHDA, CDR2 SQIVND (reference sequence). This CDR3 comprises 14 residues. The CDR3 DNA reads TGTGCCAGTAGTATCGGGACAATGGATTCACCCCTCCACTTT. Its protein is CASSIGTMDSPLHF.

The CDR3 DNA sequence: TGTGCCAGCAGTTATGGACAGGGCAGCATTCAGTACTTC. Translated, it gives CASSYGQGSIQYF. The V gene is TRBV6-5, the J gene TRBJ2-4; 8 bases map to TRBD1. The V segment lost 3 bases and the J segment 9 bases; nucleotides outside the gene matches: 4. Germline V gene lookup returns CDR1 MNHEY and CDR2 SVGAGI. The CDR3 runs 13 residues.

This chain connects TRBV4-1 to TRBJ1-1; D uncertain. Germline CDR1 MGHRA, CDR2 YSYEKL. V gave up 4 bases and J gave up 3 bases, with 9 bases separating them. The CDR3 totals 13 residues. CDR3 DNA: TGCGCCAGCAGCCCGACACAGCACACTGAAGCTTTCTTT. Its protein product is CASSPTQHTEAFF.

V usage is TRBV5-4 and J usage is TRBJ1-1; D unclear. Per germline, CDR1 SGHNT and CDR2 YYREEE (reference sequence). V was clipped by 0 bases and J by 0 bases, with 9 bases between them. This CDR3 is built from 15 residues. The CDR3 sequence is CASSLERAVNTEAFF. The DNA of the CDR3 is TGTGCCAGCAGCTTGGAGCGGGCGGTGAACACTGAAGCTTTCTTT.

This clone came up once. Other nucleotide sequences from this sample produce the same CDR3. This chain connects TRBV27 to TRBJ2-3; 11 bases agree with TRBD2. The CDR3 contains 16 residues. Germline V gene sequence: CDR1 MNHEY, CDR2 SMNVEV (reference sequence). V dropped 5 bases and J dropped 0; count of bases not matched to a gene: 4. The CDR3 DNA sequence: TGTGCCAGCAGTCCCGGGACTAGCGGTAGCACAGATACGCAGTATTTT. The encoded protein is CASSPGTSGSTDTQYF.

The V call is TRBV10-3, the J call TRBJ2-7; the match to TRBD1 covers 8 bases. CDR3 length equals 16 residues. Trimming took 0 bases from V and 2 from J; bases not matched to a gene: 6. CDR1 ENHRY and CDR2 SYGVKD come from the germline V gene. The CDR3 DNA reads TGTGCCATCAGTGAGTCGGGGACAGGTGATCCCTACGAGCAGTACTTC. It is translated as CAISESGTGDPYEQYF.

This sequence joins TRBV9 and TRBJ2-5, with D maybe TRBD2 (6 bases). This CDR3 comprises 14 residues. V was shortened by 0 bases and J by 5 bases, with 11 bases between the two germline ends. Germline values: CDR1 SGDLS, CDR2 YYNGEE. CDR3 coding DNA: TGTGCCAGCAGCGTAGGAGGAGGGCATGAGACCCAGTACTTC. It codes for CASSVGGGHETQYF. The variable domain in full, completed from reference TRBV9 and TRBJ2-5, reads DSGVTQTPKHLITATGQRVTLRCSPRSGDLSVYWYQQSLDQGLQFLIQYYNGEERAKGNILERFSAQQFPDLHSELNLSSLELGDSALYFCASSVGGGHETQYFGPGTRLLVL.

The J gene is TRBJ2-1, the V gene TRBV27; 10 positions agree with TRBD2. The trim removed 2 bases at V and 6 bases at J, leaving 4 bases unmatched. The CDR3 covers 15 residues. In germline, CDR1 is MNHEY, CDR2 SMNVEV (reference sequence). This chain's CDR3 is CASSLGPSGSNEQFF. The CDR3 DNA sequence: TGTGCCAGCAGTTTAGGTCCTAGCGGGAGCAATGAGCAGTTCTTC.

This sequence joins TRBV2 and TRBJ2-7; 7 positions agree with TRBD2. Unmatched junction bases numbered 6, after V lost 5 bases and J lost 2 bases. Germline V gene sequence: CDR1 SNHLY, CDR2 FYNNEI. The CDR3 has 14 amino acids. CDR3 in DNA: TGTGCCAGCAGTCCGGGGGGAGTACCCTACGAGCAGTACTTC. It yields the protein CASSPGGVPYEQYF.

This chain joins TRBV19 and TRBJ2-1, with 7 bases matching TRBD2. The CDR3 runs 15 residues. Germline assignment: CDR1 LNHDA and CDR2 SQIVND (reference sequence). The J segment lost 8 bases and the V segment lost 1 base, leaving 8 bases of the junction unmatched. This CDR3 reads CASSIGATSSDEQFF. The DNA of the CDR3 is TGTGCCAGTAGTATAGGCGCGACTAGCTCGGATGAGCAGTTCTTC.